The 17 T cell receptor beta chains reported below all come from one sample, sequenced in a study of blood T cell repertoires in COVID-19. Sequenced by immunoSEQ multiplex PCR; TCRdb stores in-frame clones only, minus some. Counted here are around 63,000 clones, 80% to 90% occurring once; the ten biggest clones make up over 15%. Sample: peripheral blood. The receptor source for this set is an older woman with COVID-19, enrolled during active disease.

The chain employs TRBV18 and TRBJ2-5; D possibly corresponds to TRBD1 (6 bases). There are 13 residues in the CDR3. Germline-derived CDR1 and CDR2 are KGHSH and LQKENI. Trimming removed 6 bases from V and 1 base from J, with 9 bases in between. CDR3 coding DNA: TGTGCCAGCTCCCAGGGGTTCCAAGAGACCCAGTACTTC. This codes for CASSQGFQETQYF.

The chain has TRBV27 and TRBJ1-2, with 9 bases fitting TRBD1. This CDR3 spans 15 amino acids. Per the germline V gene, CDR1 is MNHEY and CDR2 is SMNVEV (reference sequence). V dropped 4 bases and J dropped 3; count of bases not matched to a gene: 6. The CDR3 protein is CASSWDDRGDYGYTF. The CDR3 coding sequence is TGTGCCAGCAGTTGGGATGACAGGGGGGACTATGGCTACACCTTC.

The CDR3: CASSSPLRALHF. For the CDR3, the DNA is TGTGCCAGCAGTTCTCCCCTGAGGGCCCTCCACTTT. The rearrangement joins TRBV27 to TRBJ1-6, with D unresolved. Trimming pared 4 bases from V and 14 bases from J, leaving 12 bases between. Germline V lookup: CDR1 MNHEY, CDR2 SMNVEV (reference sequence). The CDR3 length is 12 residues.

The DNA for the CDR3 is TGCGCCAGCAGCCAAGAGCGACAGGGGGACTACGAGCAGTACTTC. This gives the protein CASSQERQGDYEQYF. The chain is built from TRBV4-3 and TRBJ2-7; 9 bases agree with TRBD1. The CDR3 extends over 15 amino acids. J lost 3 bases, V lost 0 bases, and 3 bases had no gene match. The germline CDR1 and CDR2 sequences are LGHNA and YSLEER.

This clone was seen a handful of times. V gene TRBV7-2 combines with J gene TRBJ2-5; weak D call: TRBD2 (6 bases). V was trimmed by 3 bases and J by 5 bases, leaving 13 bases between them. CDR1 is SGHTA, CDR2 FQGNSA, per germline. CDR3 length: 14 amino acids. In DNA, the CDR3 is TGTGCCAGCAGCTTCGGGGCTAGCGAGGAGACCCAGTACTTC. Its translation: CASSFGASEETQYF.

The chain employs TRBV28 and TRBJ2-1, with D uncertain. Germline CDR1 MDHEN, CDR2 SYDVKM. The CDR3 has 13 amino acids. V was trimmed by 5 bases and J by 2 bases, leaving 7 bases between them. CDR3 coding DNA: TGTGCCAGCAGTAGGAGTCCCTACAATGAGCAGTTCTTC. This translates into CASSRSPYNEQFF.

The chain employs TRBV29-1 and TRBJ2-5; no clear D gene. V was trimmed by 5 bases and J by 2 bases, leaving 9 bases between them. The length of the CDR3 is 12 residues. Germline lookup yields CDR1 SQVTM and CDR2 ANQGSEA. Written as DNA, the CDR3 is TGCAGCGTTCGGGTTAGGCAAGAGACCCAGTACTTC. Amino acids: CSVRVRQETQYF. Variable domain in full (rest from reference TRBV29-1 and TRBJ2-5): SAVISQKPSRDICQRGTSLTIQCQVDSQVTMMFWYRQQPGQSLTLIATANQGSEATYESGFVIDKFPISRPNLTFSTLTVSNMSPEDSSIYLCSVRVRQETQYFGPGTRLLVL.

The chain recombines TRBV13 with TRBJ2-7, with a possible D match to TRBD1 (6 bases). Germline V gene sequence: CDR1 PRHDT, CDR2 FYEKMQ (reference sequence). The CDR3 is 13 amino acids. The V and J ends lost 3 bases and 5 bases respectively, with 11 bases between them. CDR3 in amino acids: CASSFGQNNEQYF. CDR3 nucleotides: TGTGCCAGCAGCTTCGGACAGAACAACGAGCAGTACTTC.

V is TRBV5-1 and J is TRBJ1-5; tentatively, D is TRBD1 (5 bases). The ends were cut back, 0 bases at V and 7 bases at J, with 17 bases in the middle. CDR1 is SGHRS, CDR2 YFSETQ, per germline. The CDR3 sequence is 16 residues long. The DNA for the CDR3 is TGCGCCAGCAGCTTGGGGTCGGGCGGACAAGCCCAGCCCCAGCATTTT. Amino acids: CASSLGSGGQAQPQHF.

This chain connects TRBV27 to TRBJ2-1; 9 nucleotides match TRBD2. Germline values: CDR1 MNHEY, CDR2 SMNVEV (reference sequence). Losses at the gene ends were 8 bases for V and 2 bases for J; bases not matched to a gene: 22. The CDR3 spans 20 residues. CDR3 region: CASPTPGGDLAGPPYNEQFF. CDR3 DNA sequence: TGTGCCAGCCCTACCCCAGGGGGAGACCTAGCGGGACCCCCCTACAATGAGCAGTTCTTC.

This clone was picked up a small number of times. The rearrangement links TRBV4-1 to TRBJ2-7; 7 bases map to TRBD1. The CDR3 is made up of 15 amino acids. Germline lookup yields CDR1 MGHRA and CDR2 YSYEKL. Trimming took 1 base from V and 3 from J; bases not matched to a gene: 6. In DNA, the CDR3 is TGCGCCAGCAGCCAAGGCCCGGGACAGCGCTACGAGCAGTACTTC. It codes for CASSQGPGQRYEQYF.

The chain links TRBV10-2 to TRBJ2-3, with D maybe TRBD2 (6 bases). This CDR3 comprises 16 residues. The germline V and J ends were trimmed by 1 base and 2 bases, with 13 bases remaining between them. Germline V CDR1 and CDR2: WSHSY, SAAADI. The CDR3 protein is CASSELAGYTTDTQYF. DNA for the CDR3: TGCGCCAGCAGTGAGTTGGCGGGATACACCACAGATACGCAGTATTTT.

The rearrangement joins TRBV11-3 to TRBJ2-1, with D perhaps TRBD1 (6 bases). Trimming stripped 1 base from V and 4 bases from J, with 8 bases between. Looked up from germline, CDR1 is SGHNT and CDR2 is YENEEA. CDR3 length equals 14 residues. Here the CDR3 reads CASSLGQVYNEQFF. The CDR3 coding sequence is TGTGCCAGCAGCTTAGGACAGGTATACAATGAGCAGTTCTTC.

The CDR3 loop is CAWRLAGGPGEQFF. The CDR3 region has the DNA TGTGCCTGGAGACTAGCGGGAGGGCCCGGTGAGCAGTTCTTC. The chain couples TRBV30 to TRBJ2-1; 13 bases fit TRBD2. Germline CDR1 reads GTSNPN; CDR2 reads SVGIG (reference sequence). The CDR3 runs to 14 residues. V shed 3 bases, J shed 9 bases, and the junction held 5 bases outside the gene matches. Combining the CDR3 with reference TRBV30 and TRBJ2-1 gives the whole variable domain SQTIHQWPATLVQPVGSPLSLECTVEGTSNPNLYWYRQAAGRGLQLLFYSVGIGQISSEVPQNLSASRPQDRQFILSSKKLLLSDSGFYLCAWRLAGGPGEQFFGPGTRLTVL.

This clone was recorded a few times. The V and J genes are TRBV2 and TRBJ2-5; 7 bases align to TRBD1. Germline V gene lookup returns CDR1 SNHLY and CDR2 FYNNEI. This CDR3 is 12 amino acids long. V lost 4 bases and J lost 5; bases outside the gene matches: 1. The CDR3 is CASSVRGETQYF. The CDR3, as DNA: TGTGCCAGCAGTGTCAGGGGGGAGACCCAGTACTTC.

The gene calls are TRBV9 and TRBJ1-1, with D uncertain. Trimming shortened V by 4 bases and J by 0 bases, and 10 bases separated the two germline ends. CDR3 length equals 14 residues. From germline, CDR1 is SGDLS and CDR2 YYNGEE. CDR3 loop: CASSPHNMNTEAFF. The DNA for the CDR3 is TGTGCCAGCAGCCCACACAACATGAACACTGAAGCTTTCTTT. Complete variable domain (other parts from reference TRBV9 and TRBJ1-1): DSGVTQTPKHLITATGQRVTLRCSPRSGDLSVYWYQQSLDQGLQFLIQYYNGEERAKGNILERFSAQQFPDLHSELNLSSLELGDSALYFCASSPHNMNTEAFFGQGTRLTVV.

The rearrangement uses TRBV6-5 and TRBJ2-4, with 10 bases that match TRBD1. The junction had 9 bases not matched to a gene; V was cut back by 5 bases and J by 8 bases. Per the germline V gene, CDR1 is MNHEY and CDR2 is SVGAGI. This CDR3 region has 15 residues. Written as DNA, the CDR3 is TGTGCCAGCAGTAAATTCGGGACAGGGGTTGACATTCAGTACTTC. Encoded protein: CASSKFGTGVDIQYF.